The 25 T cell receptor beta chains listed next were all sequenced from one sample in a study of shared clonotypes between healthy human individuals. TCRdb keeps only in-frame clones here, not all; method: immunoSEQ multiplex PCR. The data hold approximately 2,000,000 clones, with 85% to 95% observed a single time. Sequencing used naive CD4+ T cells from PBMCs. Subset denoted: CD45RA+ positively selected. The source is a man aged 18-30 years in good health. Some clones in this sample may be carry-over from other donors' samples.

The chain carries TRBV14 and TRBJ2-3; possible D gene TRBD1, 5 bases. Trimming took 4 bases from V and 2 from J, leaving 13 bases between them. CDR1 and CDR2 (germline): SGHDN, FVKESK. The CDR3 runs to 15 residues. CDR3 in amino acids: CASSLLRGFTDTQYF. CDR3 coding DNA: TGTGCCAGCAGCCTCCTTAGGGGTTTCACAGATACGCAGTATTTT.

V is TRBV18 and J is TRBJ2-1; 7 positions agree with TRBD2. The CDR3 is 15 amino acids. The ends lost 6 bases at V and 4 bases at J; junction bases unmatched: 9. Germline CDR1 KGHSH, CDR2 LQKENI. CDR3 DNA: TGTGCCAGCTCCCCCTCGCGGGAGAGTTACAATGAGCAGTTCTTC. This sequence encodes CASSPSRESYNEQFF. Combining the CDR3 with reference TRBV18 and TRBJ2-1 gives the whole variable domain NAGVMQNPRHLVRRRGQEARLRCSPMKGHSHVYWYRQLPEEGLKFMVYLQKENIIDESGMPKERFSAEFPKEGPSILRIQQVVRGDSAAYFCASSPSRESYNEQFFGPGTRLTVL.

As regards this clone: Distinct nucleotide sequences in the sample also encode this CDR3. The rearrangement joins TRBV28 to TRBJ1-2; D gene uncertain. The germline V and J ends were trimmed by 3 bases and 2 bases, with 7 bases remaining between them. Germline V lookup: CDR1 MDHEN, CDR2 SYDVKM. This CDR3 spans 13 amino acids. The CDR3 DNA follows: TGTGCCAGCAGTTTGGGCGAAAACTATGGCTACACCTTC. Encoded protein: CASSLGENYGYTF.

The chain couples TRBV2 to TRBJ1-3; D is uncertain. Trimming left V 5 bases short and J 2 bases short, with 19 bases between. Germline lookup yields CDR1 SNHLY and CDR2 FYNNEI. CDR3 size: 17 residues. In DNA form, the CDR3 reads TGTGCCAGCAGTCCCGAAGGGAGTGCGGCCGCTGGAAACACCATATATTTT. This sequence encodes CASSPEGSAAAGNTIYF.

The chain joins TRBV28 to TRBJ1-6; D gene unclear. The CDR3 is 14 residues long. CDR1 MDHEN and CDR2 SYDVKM come from the germline V gene. Deletions cut 3 bases from V and 6 bases from J, with 9 bases between. CDR3 protein: CASSFRRPNSPLHF. The CDR3 DNA reads TGTGCCAGCAGTTTCCGTCGTCCTAATTCACCCCTCCACTTT.

The chain links TRBV18 to TRBJ2-3, with TRBD2 matching 16 bases. Trimming removed 1 base from V and 4 bases from J; junction bases left unmatched: 5. CDR1 KGHSH and CDR2 LQKENI come from the germline V gene. The CDR3 spans 18 residues. This chain's CDR3 is CASSPLSGLAGGSDTQYF. DNA for the CDR3: TGTGCCAGCTCACCACTTTCGGGACTAGCGGGAGGGTCAGATACGCAGTATTTT.

This chain uses TRBV5-4 with TRBJ2-1; 8 bases line up with TRBD2. The CDR3 extends over 15 amino acids. Germline V gives CDR1 SGHNT, CDR2 YYREEE (reference sequence). The V and J ends lost 4 bases and 2 bases, in that order; junction bases with no gene match: 5. The DNA for the CDR3 is TGTGCCAGCAGCGCGAGACTAGCGCCCTACAATGAGCAGTTCTTC. As protein: CASSARLAPYNEQFF.

The rearrangement links TRBV2 to TRBJ1-1; 7 nucleotides agree with TRBD1. The germline CDR1 and CDR2 sequences are SNHLY and FYNNEI. The CDR3 contains 16 residues. With V trimmed by 6 bases and J by 4 bases, 14 bases remained unmatched. The CDR3 DNA reads TGTGCCAGCAGCTCAAACCAACTCAGGGGGGGCACTGAAGCTTTCTTT. The encoded protein is CASSSNQLRGGTEAFF. Full variable domain (rest looked up from reference TRBV2 and TRBJ1-1): EPEVTQTPSHQVTQMGQEVILRCVPISNHLYFYWYRQILGQKVEFLVSFYNNEISEKSEIFDDQFSVERPDGSNFTLKIRSTKLEDSAMYFCASSSNQLRGGTEAFFGQGTRLTVV.

This sequence joins TRBV19 and TRBJ2-7; tentative D call: TRBD2 (5 bases). The V gene lost 3 bases and the J gene lost 2 bases, with 11 bases spanning the gap. CDR3 length: 14 amino acids. Germline loops: CDR1 LNHDA, CDR2 SQIVND (reference sequence). CDR3 DNA sequence: TGTGCCAGTAGTATCCTGGCGGGCACCTACGAGCAGTACTTC. Its translation is CASSILAGTYEQYF.

The V gene is TRBV5-1, the J gene TRBJ1-2, with a weak D call TRBD1 (5 bases). With 4 bases removed from V and 8 bases from J, the gap between germline ends came to 18 bases. Per the germline V gene, CDR1 is SGHRS and CDR2 is YFSETQ. The CDR3 runs to 14 residues. The CDR3 sequence is CASSLSTGLYGYTF. The DNA of the CDR3 is TGCGCCAGCAGCCTCTCCACAGGACTTTACGGCTACACCTTC.

This clone was counted once. This rearrangement joins TRBV6-1 to TRBJ2-3, with D tentatively TRBD1 (6 bases). Per the germline V gene, CDR1 is MNHNS and CDR2 is SASEGT. The CDR3 runs to 15 residues. V lost 6 bases and J lost 2, with 15 bases in between. The DNA of the CDR3 is TGTGCCAGCAGCCCACAGGGCTTGCCCACAGATACGCAGTATTTT. The encoded protein is CASSPQGLPTDTQYF.

The chain carries TRBV2 and TRBJ1-2, with no clear D. Germline loops: CDR1 SNHLY, CDR2 FYNNEI. V lost 4 bases, J lost 8 bases, and 14 bases lay in between. The CDR3 runs 13 residues. The CDR3 nucleotides are TGTGCCAGCAGTGTAGGGATTGGAGGCGGCTACACCTTC. Its protein is CASSVGIGGGYTF.

The rearrangement links TRBV9 to TRBJ2-1, with 10 nucleotides matching TRBD2. V lost 0 bases to trimming and J lost 12 bases; unmatched junction nucleotides: 9. Germline-derived CDR1 and CDR2 are SGDLS and YYNGEE. This CDR3 has 15 amino acids. In DNA form, the CDR3 reads TGTGCCAGCAGCGTAGGCCTAGCGGGAGATATCGGGCAGTTCTTC. Translated: CASSVGLAGDIGQFF. The full variable domain, completed using reference TRBV9 and TRBJ2-1, is DSGVTQTPKHLITATGQRVTLRCSPRSGDLSVYWYQQSLDQGLQFLIQYYNGEERAKGNILERFSAQQFPDLHSELNLSSLELGDSALYFCASSVGLAGDIGQFFGPGTRLTVL.

The table lists this clone with a count of one. Other DNA sequences in the same sample also yield this CDR3. This chain connects TRBV5-1 to TRBJ2-3; D is ambiguous. CDR1 and CDR2 (germline): SGHRS, YFSETQ. CDR3 size: 11 residues. The V end lost 2 bases, the J end lost 5 bases, and 3 bases lay between the germline ends. This CDR3 reads CASSLEDTQYF. Written as DNA, the CDR3 is TGCGCCAGCAGCTTAGAAGATACGCAGTATTTT.

The CDR3 region has the DNA TGTGCCAGCAGTTACGCCCCCGGGGGCTACGAGCAGTACTTC. It is translated as CASSYAPGGYEQYF. J is TRBJ2-7 and V is TRBV6-6; the D gene is possibly TRBD2 (6 bases). The V end was cut by 2 bases, the J end by 3 bases, with 11 bases between. The germline V gene encodes CDR1 MNHNY and CDR2 SVGAGI (reference sequence). The CDR3 has 14 amino acids.

This rearrangement joins TRBV25-1 to TRBJ2-1, with 9 bases fitting TRBD1. The germline V gene has CDR1 MGHDK and CDR2 SYGVNS. The CDR3 runs to 15 residues. The V and J ends lost 1 base and 15 bases, in that order; junction bases with no gene match: 13. CDR3 nucleotides: TGTGCCAGCAGTGAATCTGGGACAGGGTATCTGGAATTGTTCTTC. Translating it yields CASSESGTGYLELFF.

This chain links TRBV19 with TRBJ1-5; 8 nucleotides line up with TRBD1. This CDR3 is 16 amino acids long. Germline V gene sequence: CDR1 LNHDA, CDR2 SQIVND (reference sequence). Trimming took 4 bases from V and 1 from J; bases not matched to a gene: 6. Here the CDR3 DNA reads TGTGCCAGTAGTACCCTGGGACAGGTGAGCAATCAGCCCCAGCATTTT. This encodes CASSTLGQVSNQPQHF.

The count of this clone is one. The V call is TRBV6-1, the J call TRBJ2-3; 11 bases map to TRBD2. Germline CDR1 MNHNS, CDR2 SASEGT. The CDR3 runs to 20 residues. V gave up 0 bases and J gave up 0 bases; unmatched junction bases: 11. CDR3 residues: CASSEAPRLAGTPSTDTQYF. The CDR3 coding sequence is TGTGCCAGCAGTGAAGCGCCCCGACTAGCGGGAACCCCTAGCACAGATACGCAGTATTTT.

The CDR3 is CSVLVGANEKLFF. The CDR3 region has the DNA TGCAGCGTTCTTGTGGGGGCTAATGAAAAACTGTTTTTT. The chain joins TRBV29-1 to TRBJ1-4; D might be TRBD1 (5 bases). Germline CDR1 reads SQVTM; CDR2 reads ANQGSEA. V lost 5 bases and J lost 3, with 10 bases in between. The CDR3 extends over 13 amino acids.

This chain connects TRBV5-1 to TRBJ2-7; TRBD1 agrees at 9 bases. CDR1 and CDR2 from the germline V gene are SGHRS and YFSETQ. Trimming took 0 bases from V and 1 from J; bases not matched to a gene: 8. The length of the CDR3 is 17 residues. The CDR3 DNA follows: TGCGCCAGCAGCTTGGCCGGGTTTGGACAGGGGTCCTACGAGCAGTACTTC. It is translated as CASSLAGFGQGSYEQYF.

Regarding this clone: The sample contains more than one DNA sequence encoding this CDR3. The chain joins TRBV28 to TRBJ1-4; D call uncertain. V was cut by 6 bases and J by 5 bases, with 7 bases left in between. The CDR3 totals 12 residues. Germline-derived CDR1 and CDR2 are MDHEN and SYDVKM. CDR3: CASSLGNEKLFF. CDR3 nucleotide sequence: TGTGCCAGCAGCCTGGGGAATGAAAAACTGTTTTTT.

The J gene is TRBJ2-7, the V gene TRBV5-1; 9 bases agree with TRBD1. The germline CDR1 and CDR2 sequences are SGHRS and YFSETQ. CDR3 length: 13 residues. Trimming cost V 4 bases and J 8 bases; bases outside gene matches: 7. Here the CDR3 reads CASSIPGQGQQYF. CDR3 nucleotides: TGCGCCAGCAGCATTCCTGGACAGGGGCAGCAGTACTTC.

The chain has TRBV6-6 and TRBJ2-1; D gene unclear. The germline gives CDR1 MNHNY, CDR2 SVGAGI (reference sequence). The CDR3 has 16 residues. V was pared by 0 bases and J by 6 bases, with 15 bases between. The CDR3 spells CASSYSGPLQANEQFF. The CDR3 DNA sequence: TGTGCCAGCAGTTACTCCGGGCCCCTCCAGGCCAATGAGCAGTTCTTC.

This chain connects TRBV19 to TRBJ2-1; TRBD1 might be the D (6 bases). The CDR3 has 14 residues. Trimming cost V 2 bases and J 9 bases, with 14 bases left between them. Germline assignment: CDR1 LNHDA and CDR2 SQIVND (reference sequence). CDR3 nucleotides: TGTGCCAGTAGTATAAACAGGGTTACTCCTGAGCAGTTCTTC. This sequence encodes CASSINRVTPEQFF. The full variable domain, completed using reference TRBV19 and TRBJ2-1, is DGGITQSPKYLFRKEGQNVTLSCEQNLNHDAMYWYRQDPGQGLRLIYYSQIVNDFQKGDIAEGYSVSREKKESFPLTVTSAQKNPTAFYLCASSINRVTPEQFFGPGTRLTVL.

Regarding this clone: The same CDR3 is also encoded by other DNA sequences in this sample. This chain uses TRBV5-5 with TRBJ1-1; D is ambiguous. The CDR3 runs to 14 residues. V shed 0 bases and J shed 1 base, with 7 bases lying between them. Germline lookup yields CDR1 SGHKS and CDR2 YYEKEE (reference sequence). The CDR3: CASSLAGGNTEAFF. In DNA, the CDR3 is TGTGCCAGCAGCTTGGCCGGCGGGAACACTGAAGCTTTCTTT.